This TCR beta chain was observed in a study of blood T cell repertoires in COVID-19. Study-level information: Samples taken during acute and convalescent COVID-19 were collected in the United States, Italy and Spain.

As handled by the study authors: The assay estimated nucleated cells by amplifying reference gene primers. The data were produced by immunoSEQ multiplex PCR, yet TCRdb's version contains in-frame clones alone and is incomplete. Clonal size and the V and J genes are those of that table, whereas D and trimming came from the DNA. This table has roughly 380,000 clones, more than 65% appearing once. With 3 bases removed from V and 0 bases from J, the gap between germline ends came to 12 bases. The CDR3 runs 16 residues. CDR1 is MDHEN, CDR2 SYDVKM, per germline. The V gene is TRBV28, the J gene TRBJ1-3; no clear D gene. The sequencing sample was made of peripheral blood. The source of this sequence is a human donor with acute or convalescent COVID-19. The donor label of this sample is uncertain. The CDR3 region is CASSFPNSGSGNTIYF. In DNA, the CDR3 is TGTGCCAGCAGTTTCCCCAATAGCGGCTCTGGAAACACCATATATTTT.